This TCR beta chain was recovered during a study of human T cells and chemical hapten exposure. Study in general: Mainly, slight library volume differences in the pool made TCR yields vary.

Per germline, CDR1 SGDLS and CDR2 YYNGEE. Trimming removed 4 bases from V and 1 base from J, with 12 bases in between. The CDR3 covers 15 residues. General study findings and limits: Among TCRs, those above 1 in 1000 frequency were unaffected by DPC sensitization.

This clonotype has a count of ten or more. The target antigen is unknown. Individual cDNA molecules in this library carried unique molecular identifiers. Original handling: Sample-level TCR yields exhibited a median of approximately 89,000, with a range of about 23,224 to 690,600. MiXCR was run by TCRdb on the 5' RACE reads, yielding one entry per CDR3 protein. TCRdb, not the original authors, processed these V and J calls. The sample holds about 140,000 distinct CDR3 sequences, about 4% seen once. Blood, whole and unfractionated, served as the source for total RNA extraction. The TCR sequence derives from a female donor in good health. This sequence joins TRBV9 and TRBJ1-5; D is possibly TRBD1 (5 bases). The CDR3 protein is CASSIDGGSNQPQHF. The DNA of the CDR3 is TGTGCCAGCAGCATAGATGGGGGGAGCAATCAGCCCCAGCATTTT.